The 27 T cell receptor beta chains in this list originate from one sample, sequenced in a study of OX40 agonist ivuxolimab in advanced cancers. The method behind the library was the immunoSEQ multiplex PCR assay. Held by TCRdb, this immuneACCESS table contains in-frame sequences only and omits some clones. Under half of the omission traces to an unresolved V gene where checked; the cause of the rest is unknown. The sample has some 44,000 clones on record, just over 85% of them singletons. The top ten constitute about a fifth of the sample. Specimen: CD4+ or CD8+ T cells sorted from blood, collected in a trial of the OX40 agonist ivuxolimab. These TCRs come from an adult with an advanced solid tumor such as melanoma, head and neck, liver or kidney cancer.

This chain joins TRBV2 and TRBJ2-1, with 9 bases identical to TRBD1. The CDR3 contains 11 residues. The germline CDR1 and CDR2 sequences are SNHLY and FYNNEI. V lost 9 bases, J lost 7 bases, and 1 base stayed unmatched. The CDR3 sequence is CARQGANEQFF. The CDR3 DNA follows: TGTGCCAGACAGGGGGCAAATGAGCAGTTCTTC.

This chain's CDR3 is CASSPGGGNEKLFF. CDR3 nucleotides: TGTGCCAGCAGCCCGGGGGGCGGTAATGAAAAACTGTTTTTT. V usage is TRBV5-4 and J usage is TRBJ1-4, with D possibly TRBD1 on 6 matching bases. The germline gives CDR1 SGHNT, CDR2 YYREEE (reference sequence). V lost 4 bases and J lost 4, with 11 bases in between. This CDR3 region has 14 residues.

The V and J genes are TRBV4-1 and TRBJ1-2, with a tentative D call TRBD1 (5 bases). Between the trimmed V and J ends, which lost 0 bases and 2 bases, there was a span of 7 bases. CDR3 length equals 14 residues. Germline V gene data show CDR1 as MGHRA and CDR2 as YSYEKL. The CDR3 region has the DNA TGCGCCAGCAGCCAAGAGGAGGGGAACTATGGCTACACCTTC. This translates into CASSQEEGNYGYTF.

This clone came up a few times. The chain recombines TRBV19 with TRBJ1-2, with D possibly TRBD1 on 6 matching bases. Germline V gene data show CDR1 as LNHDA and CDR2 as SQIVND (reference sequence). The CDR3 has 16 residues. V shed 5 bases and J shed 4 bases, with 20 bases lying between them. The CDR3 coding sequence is TGTGCCAGTAGTCACGATGACAGGCCCAGTCCCTATGGCTACACCTTC. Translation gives CASSHDDRPSPYGYTF.

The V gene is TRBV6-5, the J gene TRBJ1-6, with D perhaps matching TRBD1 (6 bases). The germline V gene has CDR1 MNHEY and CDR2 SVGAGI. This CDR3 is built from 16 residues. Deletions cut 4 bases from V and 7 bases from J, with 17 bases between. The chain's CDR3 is CASSSASGQGNSPLHF. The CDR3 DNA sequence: TGTGCCAGCAGTTCCGCCTCGGGACAAGGGAATTCACCCCTCCACTTT.

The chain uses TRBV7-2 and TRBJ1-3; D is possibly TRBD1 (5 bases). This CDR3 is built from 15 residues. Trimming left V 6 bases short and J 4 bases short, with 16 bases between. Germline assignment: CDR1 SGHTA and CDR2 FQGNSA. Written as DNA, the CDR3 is TGTGCCAGCAGTCCCTCAGGGTTTTCAGGAAACACCATATATTTT. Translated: CASSPSGFSGNTIYF.

The CDR3 loop is CASSLAQRDSPYEQYF. As DNA, the CDR3 is TGTGCCAGCAGTTTGGCCCAAAGGGACAGCCCTTACGAGCAGTACTTC. The J gene is TRBJ2-7, the V gene TRBV27; TRBD1 aligns across 7 bases. V was clipped by 3 bases and J by 4 bases; unmatched bases: 12. The germline CDR1 and CDR2 sequences are MNHEY and SMNVEV (reference sequence). CDR3 length equals 16 residues.

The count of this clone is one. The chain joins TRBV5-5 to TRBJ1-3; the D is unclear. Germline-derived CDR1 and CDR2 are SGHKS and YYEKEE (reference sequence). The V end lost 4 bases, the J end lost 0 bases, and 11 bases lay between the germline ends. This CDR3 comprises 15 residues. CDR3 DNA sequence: TGTGCCAGCAGCCCGTTTTTAGGCTCTGGAAACACCATATATTTT. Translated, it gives CASSPFLGSGNTIYF.

The CDR3 DNA follows: TGTGCCAGCAGCCACGGACTAGCGGGGGGCAGTGAGCAGTTCTTC. Its protein product is CASSHGLAGGSEQFF. The chain has TRBV14 and TRBJ2-1; 14 positions agree with TRBD2. Per the germline V gene, CDR1 is SGHDN and CDR2 is FVKESK. V shed 3 bases, J shed 9 bases, and the junction held 4 bases outside the gene matches. The CDR3 spans 15 residues.

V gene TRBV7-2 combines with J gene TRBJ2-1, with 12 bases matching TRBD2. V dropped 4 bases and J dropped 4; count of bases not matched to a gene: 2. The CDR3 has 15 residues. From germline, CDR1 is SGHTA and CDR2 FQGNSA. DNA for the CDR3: TGTGCCAGCAGCTCTAGCGGGGGGGTTTACAATGAGCAGTTCTTC. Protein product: CASSSSGGVYNEQFF.

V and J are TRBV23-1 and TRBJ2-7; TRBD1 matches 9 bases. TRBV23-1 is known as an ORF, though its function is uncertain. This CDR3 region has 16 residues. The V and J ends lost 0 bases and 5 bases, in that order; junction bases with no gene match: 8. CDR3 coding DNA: TGCGCCAGCAGTCAATCGCGGGACAGGGCGATAAACGAGCAGTACGTC. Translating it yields CASSQSRDRAINEQYV.

CDR3 in DNA: TGTGCCAGCAGTTACGCAAGGGACACCGAAGGCTACACCTTC. Translated, it gives CASSYARDTEGYTF. The V call is TRBV6-5, the J call TRBJ1-2; possible D gene TRBD1, 6 bases. The length of the CDR3 is 14 residues. V was shortened by 2 bases and J by 8 bases, with 15 bases between the two germline ends. Per germline, CDR1 MNHEY and CDR2 SVGAGI.

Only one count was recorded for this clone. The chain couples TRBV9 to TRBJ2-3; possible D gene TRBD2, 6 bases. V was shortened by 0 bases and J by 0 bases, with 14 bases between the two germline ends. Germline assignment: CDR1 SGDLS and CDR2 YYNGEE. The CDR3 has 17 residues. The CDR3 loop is CASSVALAARSTDTQYF. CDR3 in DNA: TGTGCCAGCAGCGTAGCACTAGCTGCCCGCAGCACAGATACGCAGTATTTT.

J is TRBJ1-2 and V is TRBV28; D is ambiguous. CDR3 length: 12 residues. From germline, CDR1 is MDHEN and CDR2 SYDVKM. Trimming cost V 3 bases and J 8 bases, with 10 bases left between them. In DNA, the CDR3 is TGTGCCAGCAGTTTCCGAATGGGAGGCTACACCTTC. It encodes CASSFRMGGYTF.

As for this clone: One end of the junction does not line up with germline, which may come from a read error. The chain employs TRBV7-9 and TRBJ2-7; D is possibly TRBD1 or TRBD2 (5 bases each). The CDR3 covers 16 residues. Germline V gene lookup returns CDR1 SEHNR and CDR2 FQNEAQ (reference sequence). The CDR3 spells CASSQDPGPSGYEQYF. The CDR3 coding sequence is TGCGCCAGCAGCCAAGACCCGGGACCCAGTGGCTACGAGCAGTACTTC.

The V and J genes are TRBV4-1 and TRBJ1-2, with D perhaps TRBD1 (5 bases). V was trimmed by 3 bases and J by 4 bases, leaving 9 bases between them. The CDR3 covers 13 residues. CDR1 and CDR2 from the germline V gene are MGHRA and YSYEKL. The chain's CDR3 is CASSQLGRYGYTF. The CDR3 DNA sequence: TGCGCCAGCAGCCAGCTGGGACGCTATGGCTACACCTTC.

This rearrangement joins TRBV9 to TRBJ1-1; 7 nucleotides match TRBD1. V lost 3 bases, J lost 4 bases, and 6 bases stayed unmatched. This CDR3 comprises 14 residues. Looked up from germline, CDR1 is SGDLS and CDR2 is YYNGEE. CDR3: CASSASGGPTEAFF. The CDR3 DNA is TGTGCCAGCAGCGCTTCAGGGGGTCCCACTGAAGCTTTCTTT.

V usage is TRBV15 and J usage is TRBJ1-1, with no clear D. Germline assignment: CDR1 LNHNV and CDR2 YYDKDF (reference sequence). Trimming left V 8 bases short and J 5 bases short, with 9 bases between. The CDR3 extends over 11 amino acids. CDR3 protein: CATATGTEAFF. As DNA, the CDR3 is TGTGCCACCGCGACTGGGACTGAAGCTTTCTTT.

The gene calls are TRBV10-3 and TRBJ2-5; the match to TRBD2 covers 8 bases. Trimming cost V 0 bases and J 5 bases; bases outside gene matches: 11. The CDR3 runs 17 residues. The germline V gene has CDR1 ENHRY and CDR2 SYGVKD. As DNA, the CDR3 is TGTGCCATCAGTGAGTCTCACAGCGGGGGTTTGGTTGAGACCCAGTACTTC. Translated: CAISESHSGGLVETQYF.

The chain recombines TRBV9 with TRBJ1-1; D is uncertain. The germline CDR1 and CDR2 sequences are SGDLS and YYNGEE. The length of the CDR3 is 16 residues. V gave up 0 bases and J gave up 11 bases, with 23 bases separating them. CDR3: CASSVGERAGLTGAFF. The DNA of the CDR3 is TGTGCCAGCAGCGTAGGGGAGAGGGCAGGACTTACCGGGGCTTTCTTT.

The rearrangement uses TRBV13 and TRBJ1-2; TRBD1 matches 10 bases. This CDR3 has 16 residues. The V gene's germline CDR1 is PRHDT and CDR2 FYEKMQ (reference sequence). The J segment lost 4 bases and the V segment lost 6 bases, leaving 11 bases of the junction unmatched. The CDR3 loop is CASRRDGTGDSYGYTF. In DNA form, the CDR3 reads TGTGCCAGCAGGAGAGATGGGACAGGGGATTCCTATGGCTACACCTTC.

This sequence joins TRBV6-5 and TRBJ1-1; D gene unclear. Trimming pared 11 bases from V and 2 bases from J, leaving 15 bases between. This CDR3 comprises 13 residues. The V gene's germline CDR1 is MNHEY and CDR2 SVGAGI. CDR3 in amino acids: CASGSTANTEAFF. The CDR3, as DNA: TGTGCCTCCGGGTCCACAGCCAACACTGAAGCTTTCTTT.

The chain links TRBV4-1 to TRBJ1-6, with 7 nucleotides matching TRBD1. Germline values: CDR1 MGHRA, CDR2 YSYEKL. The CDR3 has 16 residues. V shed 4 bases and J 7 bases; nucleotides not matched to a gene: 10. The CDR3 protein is CASSLVVGGANSPLHF. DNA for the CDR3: TGCGCCAGCAGCCTCGTCGTAGGGGGCGCGAATTCACCCCTCCACTTT.

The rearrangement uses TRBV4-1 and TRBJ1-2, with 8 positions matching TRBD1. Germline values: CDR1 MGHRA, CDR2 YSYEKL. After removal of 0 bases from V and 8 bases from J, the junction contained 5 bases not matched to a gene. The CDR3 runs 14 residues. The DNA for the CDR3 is TGCGCCAGCAGCCAAGATCGGGACAGGCGAGGCTACACCTTC. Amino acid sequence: CASSQDRDRRGYTF.

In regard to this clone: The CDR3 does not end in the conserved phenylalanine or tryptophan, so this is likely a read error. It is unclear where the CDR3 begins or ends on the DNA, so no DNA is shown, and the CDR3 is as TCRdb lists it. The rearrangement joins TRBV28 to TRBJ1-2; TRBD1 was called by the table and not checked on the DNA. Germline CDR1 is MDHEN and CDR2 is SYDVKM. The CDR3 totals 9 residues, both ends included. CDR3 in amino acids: CASRPRDIG.

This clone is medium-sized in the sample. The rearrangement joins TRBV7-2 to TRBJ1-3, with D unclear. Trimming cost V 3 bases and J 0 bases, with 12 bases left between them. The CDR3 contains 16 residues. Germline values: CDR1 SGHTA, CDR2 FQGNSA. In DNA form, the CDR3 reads TGTGCCAGCAGCTTGGGCGAGAGAAGCTCTGGAAACACCATATATTTT. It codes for CASSLGERSSGNTIYF.

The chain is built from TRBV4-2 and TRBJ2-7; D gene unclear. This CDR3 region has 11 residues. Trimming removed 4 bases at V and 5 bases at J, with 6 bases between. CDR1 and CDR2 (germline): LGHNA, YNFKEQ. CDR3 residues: CASSLGDEQYF. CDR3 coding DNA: TGTGCCAGCAGCCTTGGGGACGAGCAGTACTTC.